The 23 T cell receptor beta chains in this list originate from one sample, sequenced in a study of blood T cell repertoires in COVID-19. Produced via immunoSEQ multiplex PCR; TCRdb's table is partial and in-frame only. The table lists tens of thousands of clones, more than 80% of them singletons. Sequenced input: peripheral blood. The receptors were gathered from a man in his fifties with COVID-19, enrolled during active disease.

The chain uses TRBV19 and TRBJ1-1; no definite D call. Germline V gene lookup returns CDR1 LNHDA and CDR2 SQIVND (reference sequence). The germline V and J ends were trimmed by 5 bases and 1 base, with 8 bases remaining between them. The CDR3 contains 13 residues. As DNA, the CDR3 is TGTGCCAGTAGTCGGCGGGAGAACACTGAAGCTTTCTTT. Residues: CASSRRENTEAFF.

The chain combines TRBV27 with TRBJ1-1; 8 positions agree with TRBD1. CDR3 length: 14 amino acids. V was pared by 8 bases and J by 4 bases, with 9 bases of the junction left unmatched. The germline V gene encodes CDR1 MNHEY and CDR2 SMNVEV (reference sequence). Here the CDR3 reads CASFAGGPVTEAFF. The CDR3 DNA follows: TGTGCCAGCTTTGCAGGGGGCCCCGTCACTGAAGCTTTCTTT.

This chain connects TRBV23-1 to TRBJ2-1, with TRBD1 matching over 9 bases. TRBV23-1 is labeled an ORF, and its function is uncertain. The V and J ends lost 8 bases and 6 bases, in that order; junction bases with no gene match: 8. This CDR3 spans 14 amino acids. This CDR3 is CASRPGQGTNEQFF. Here the CDR3 DNA reads TGCGCCAGCCGGCCGGGACAGGGCACCAATGAGCAGTTCTTC.

The chain has TRBV9 and TRBJ2-7; 12 positions match TRBD2. The CDR3 covers 15 residues. Germline CDR1 and CDR2: SGDLS and YYNGEE. The J segment lost 7 bases and the V segment lost 4 bases, leaving 9 bases of the junction unmatched. The CDR3 loop reads CASSRGLAGRGEQYF. The CDR3 coding sequence is TGTGCCAGCAGCCGCGGACTAGCGGGGCGAGGGGAGCAGTACTTC.

The CDR3 loop reads CASRETTDERSYEQYF. The CDR3 DNA follows: TGTGCCAGCAGGGAAACGACGGATGAGCGTTCCTACGAGCAGTACTTC. This sequence joins TRBV21-1 and TRBJ2-7; the table's D call, TRBD2, has no DNA check behind it. TRBV21-1 is listed as a pseudogene. This CDR3 spans 16 amino acids.

The gene calls are TRBV29-1 and TRBJ1-2, with 10 bases identical to TRBD1. This CDR3 is 13 amino acids long. Trimming removed 4 bases from V and 6 bases from J; junction bases left unmatched: 5. CDR1 and CDR2 (germline): SQVTM, ANQGSEA. CDR3 protein: CSVAGQGLHGYTF. CDR3 coding DNA: TGCAGCGTTGCGGGACAGGGGTTGCATGGCTACACCTTC.

The V and J genes are TRBV9 and TRBJ2-3, with D uncertain. The CDR3 spans 15 residues. Trimming left V 0 bases short and J 1 base short, with 9 bases between. From germline, CDR1 is SGDLS and CDR2 YYNGEE. CDR3 coding DNA: TGTGCCAGCAGCGTAGATACGGTCCGCACAGATACGCAGTATTTT. Translation: CASSVDTVRTDTQYF.

A few counts support this clone. The chain uses TRBV6-6 and TRBJ1-6; D is ambiguous. This CDR3 has 16 residues. In germline, CDR1 is MNHNY, CDR2 SVGAGI (reference sequence). The V end was cut by 2 bases, the J end by 7 bases, with 15 bases between. The CDR3 region is CASSYLSAGNNSPLHF. The CDR3 coding sequence is TGTGCCAGCAGTTACCTGTCGGCAGGAAACAATTCACCCCTCCACTTT.

The chain carries TRBV5-6 and TRBJ2-1; D perhaps matches TRBD1 (6 bases). Trimming stripped 4 bases from V and 10 bases from J, with 12 bases between. The CDR3 totals 12 residues. Germline V lookup: CDR1 SGHDT, CDR2 YYEEEE. The CDR3: CASSRRGYEQFF. CDR3 in DNA: TGTGCCAGCAGCCGCAGGGGCTACGAGCAGTTCTTC.

This chain links TRBV9 with TRBJ2-5; D perhaps matches TRBD2 (6 bases). This CDR3 contains 16 residues. Trimming shortened V by 4 bases and J by 1 base, and 17 bases separated the two germline ends. In germline, CDR1 is SGDLS, CDR2 YYNGEE. The DNA of the CDR3 is TGTGCCAGCAGCCCCCGCTTAGCGGAGACCCAAGAGACCCAGTACTTC. Its translation: CASSPRLAETQETQYF.

This clone was counted a few times. The genes are TRBV19 and TRBJ2-7, with 12 bases fitting TRBD1. The length of the CDR3 is 15 residues. Trimming took 8 bases from V and 2 from J; bases not matched to a gene: 7. CDR1 is LNHDA, CDR2 SQIVND, per germline (reference sequence). Here the CDR3 reads CASGGQGAMAYEQYF. The CDR3 bases are TGTGCCAGTGGGGGACAGGGGGCGATGGCCTACGAGCAGTACTTC. The full variable domain, rest sourced from reference TRBV19 and TRBJ2-7, is DGGITQSPKYLFRKEGQNVTLSCEQNLNHDAMYWYRQDPGQGLRLIYYSQIVNDFQKGDIAEGYSVSREKKESFPLTVTSAQKNPTAFYLCASGGQGAMAYEQYFGPGTRLTVT.

V gene TRBV18 combines with J gene TRBJ1-6; 8 nucleotides align to TRBD1. Germline V CDR1 and CDR2: KGHSH, LQKENI. The trim removed 2 bases at V and 6 bases at J, leaving 6 bases unmatched. CDR3 length: 16 amino acids. CDR3 in amino acids: CASSPVEDRVNSPLHF. Written as DNA, the CDR3 is TGTGCCAGCTCACCAGTTGAGGACAGGGTTAATTCACCCCTCCACTTT.

This clone was seen a few times. The gene calls are TRBV7-9 and TRBJ1-2; D is possibly TRBD1 (6 bases). The CDR3 spans 15 residues. CDR1 and CDR2 from the germline V gene are SEHNR and FQNEAQ (reference sequence). Trimming took off 1 base at V and 6 bases at J, with 15 bases between the two ends. CDR3 bases: TGTGCCAGCAGCTTAGGGACAGCCCTAATCGATGGCTACACCTTC. It translates to CASSLGTALIDGYTF.

This sequence joins TRBV4-1 and TRBJ1-1; 11 bases line up with TRBD1. The V gene's germline CDR1 is MGHRA and CDR2 YSYEKL. After removal of 3 bases from V and 1 base from J, the junction contained 16 bases not matched to a gene. The CDR3 extends over 20 amino acids. The CDR3 region is CASSHPPIGGDRGKNTEAFF. In DNA form, the CDR3 reads TGCGCCAGCAGCCACCCACCTATAGGCGGGGACAGGGGGAAGAACACTGAAGCTTTCTTT.

The rearrangement uses TRBV5-8 and TRBJ2-3, with 8 bases fitting TRBD1. CDR3 length: 14 residues. Germline V gene lookup returns CDR1 SGHTS and CDR2 YDEGEE. The V gene end was trimmed by 4 bases and the J gene end by 4 bases; junction bases not matched to a gene: 5. CDR3 amino acids: CASSTGQGADTQYF. The CDR3 bases are TGTGCCAGCAGCACTGGACAGGGCGCAGATACGCAGTATTTT.

The rearrangement links TRBV7-9 to TRBJ2-2; TRBD1 matches at 9 bases. The germline gives CDR1 SEHNR, CDR2 FQNEAQ (reference sequence). The CDR3 consists of 15 residues. The J segment lost 7 bases and the V segment lost 5 bases, leaving 8 bases of the junction unmatched. The CDR3 region is CASSPQGALVGELFF. The CDR3 nucleotides read TGTGCCAGCAGCCCACAGGGGGCCCTCGTCGGGGAGCTGTTTTTT.

V is TRBV14 and J is TRBJ2-3; 7 positions agree with TRBD1. In germline, CDR1 is SGHDN, CDR2 FVKESK. The CDR3 runs 16 residues. V dropped 1 base and J dropped 3; count of bases not matched to a gene: 7. In DNA, the CDR3 is TGTGCCAGCAGCCAAGTTTCGAGGGGGCTGACAGATACGCAGTATTTT. Translated, it gives CASSQVSRGLTDTQYF.

This rearrangement joins TRBV3-1 (or the pseudogene TRBV3-2) to TRBJ1-5; D is ambiguous. The CDR3 consists of 15 residues. CDR1 is LGHDT and CDR2 is YNNKEL in the germline V gene (reference sequence). V gave up 1 base and J gave up 5 bases, with 12 bases separating them. Written as DNA, the CDR3 is TGTGCCAGCAGCCAAGCGGGAGAGGGTTATCAGCCCCAGCATTTT. Translated: CASSQAGEGYQPQHF.

This clone was seen a single time. CDR3 protein: CATTRGQINSPLHF. For the CDR3, the DNA is TGTGCCACCACTCGCGGTCAAATTAATTCACCCCTCCACTTT. The gene calls are TRBV10-3 and TRBJ1-6; D unclear. The ends were cut back, 10 bases at V and 6 bases at J, with 16 bases in the middle. Germline V gene data show CDR1 as ENHRY and CDR2 as SYGVKD. This CDR3 contains 14 residues.

The chain has TRBV11-2 and TRBJ1-1; D perhaps matches TRBD1 (5 bases). Per germline, CDR1 SGHAT and CDR2 FQNNGV. Trimming pared 5 bases from V and 4 bases from J, leaving 14 bases between. The CDR3 consists of 14 residues. The CDR3 nucleotides read TGTGCCAGCAGCGATCAGGGAGGCACCACTGAAGCTTTCTTT. Translated, it gives CASSDQGGTTEAFF.

The V gene is TRBV21-1, the J gene TRBJ1-1; the listed D gene, TRBD1, was not tested against the DNA. TRBV21-1 is assigned pseudogene status. The CDR3 has 23 amino acids. The CDR3 DNA sequence: TGTGCCAGCTTTACAAACATCTGCACGGACAGGGTCTTAATCAATAGGACTAACACTGAAGCTTTCTTT. This encodes CASFTNICTDRVLINRTNTEAFF.

CDR3 region: CASSVEGTPSYEQYF. DNA of the CDR3: TGTGCCAGCAGCGTAGAAGGGACTCCCTCCTACGAGCAGTACTTC. The genes are TRBV9 and TRBJ2-7, with D tentatively TRBD2 (6 bases). Germline V lookup: CDR1 SGDLS, CDR2 YYNGEE. V was trimmed by 0 bases and J by 0 bases, leaving 10 bases between them. The CDR3 has 15 residues.

The chain uses TRBV29-1 and TRBJ2-3; TRBD1 is a possible D gene (5 bases). The V end lost 6 bases, the J end lost 6 bases, and 13 bases lay between the germline ends. In germline, CDR1 is SQVTM, CDR2 ANQGSEA. This CDR3 is built from 12 residues. CDR3 DNA: TGCAGCGTCGCCGACAGTGCGGATACGCAGTATTTT. Translating it yields CSVADSADTQYF.